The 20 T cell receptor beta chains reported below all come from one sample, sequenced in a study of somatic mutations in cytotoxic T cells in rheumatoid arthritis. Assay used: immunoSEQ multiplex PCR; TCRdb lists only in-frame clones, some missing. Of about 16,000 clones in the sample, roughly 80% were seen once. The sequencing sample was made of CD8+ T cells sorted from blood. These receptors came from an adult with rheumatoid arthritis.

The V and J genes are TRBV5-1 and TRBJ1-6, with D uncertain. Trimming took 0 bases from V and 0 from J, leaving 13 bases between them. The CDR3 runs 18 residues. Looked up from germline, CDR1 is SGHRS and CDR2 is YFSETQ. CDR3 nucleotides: TGCGCCAGCAGCTTGGCCATAAGGGTGGACTCCTATAATTCACCCCTCCACTTT. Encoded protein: CASSLAIRVDSYNSPLHF.

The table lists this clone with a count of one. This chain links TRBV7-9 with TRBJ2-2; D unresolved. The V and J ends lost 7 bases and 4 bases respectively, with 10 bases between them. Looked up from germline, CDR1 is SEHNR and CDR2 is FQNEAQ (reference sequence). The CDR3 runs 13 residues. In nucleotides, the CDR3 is TGTGCCAGCACCAATCTAGGCACCGGGGAGCTGTTTTTT. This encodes CASTNLGTGELFF.

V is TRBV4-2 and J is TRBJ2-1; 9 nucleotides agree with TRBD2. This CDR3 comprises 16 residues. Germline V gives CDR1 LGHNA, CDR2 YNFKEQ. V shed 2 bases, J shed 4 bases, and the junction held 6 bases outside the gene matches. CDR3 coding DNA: TGTGCCAGCAGCCAACAAGCGGGGGGCCAGTACAATGAGCAGTTCTTC. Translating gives CASSQQAGGQYNEQFF.

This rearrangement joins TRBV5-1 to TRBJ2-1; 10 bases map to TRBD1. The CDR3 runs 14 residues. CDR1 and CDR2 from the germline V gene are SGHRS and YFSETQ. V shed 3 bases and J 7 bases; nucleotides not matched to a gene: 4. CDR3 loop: CASSWTGGRNEQFF. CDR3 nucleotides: TGCGCCAGCAGCTGGACAGGGGGGCGGAATGAGCAGTTCTTC.

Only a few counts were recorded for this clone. CDR3 bases: TGTGCCAGCAGTTTACGGTTCACAGGGGGGGGCTACGAGCAGTACTTC. Protein product: CASSLRFTGGGYEQYF. The chain recombines TRBV27 with TRBJ2-7, with D perhaps matching TRBD1 (8 bases). Trimming cost V 2 bases and J 3 bases, with 17 bases left between them. Germline lookup yields CDR1 MNHEY and CDR2 SMNVEV (reference sequence). This CDR3 region has 16 residues.

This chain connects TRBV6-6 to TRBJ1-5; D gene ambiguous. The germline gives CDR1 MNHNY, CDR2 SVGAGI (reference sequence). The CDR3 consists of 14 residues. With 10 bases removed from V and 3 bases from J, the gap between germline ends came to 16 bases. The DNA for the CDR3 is TGTGCCACCTGGGCGGGGAATCTCAATCAGCCCCAGCATTTT. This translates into CATWAGNLNQPQHF.

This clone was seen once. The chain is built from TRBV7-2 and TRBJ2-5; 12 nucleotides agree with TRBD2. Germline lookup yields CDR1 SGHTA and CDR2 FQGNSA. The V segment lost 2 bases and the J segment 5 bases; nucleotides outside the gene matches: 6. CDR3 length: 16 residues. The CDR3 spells CASSLRSSGGAETQYF. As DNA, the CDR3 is TGTGCCAGCAGCTTACGATCTAGCGGGGGGGCTGAGACCCAGTACTTC. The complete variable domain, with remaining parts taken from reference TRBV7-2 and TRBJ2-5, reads GAGVSQSPSNKVTEKGKDVELRCDPISGHTALYWYRQSLGQGLEFLIYFQGNSAPDKSGLPSDRFSAERTGGSVSTLTIQRTQQEDSAVYLCASSLRSSGGAETQYFGPGTRLLVL.

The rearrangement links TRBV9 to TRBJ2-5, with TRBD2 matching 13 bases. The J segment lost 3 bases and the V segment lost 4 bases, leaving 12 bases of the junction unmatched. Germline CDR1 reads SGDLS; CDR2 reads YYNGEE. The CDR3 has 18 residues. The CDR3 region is CASSLRLAGGGVEETQYF. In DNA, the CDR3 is TGTGCCAGCAGCTTACGACTAGCGGGGGGAGGAGTGGAAGAGACCCAGTACTTC.

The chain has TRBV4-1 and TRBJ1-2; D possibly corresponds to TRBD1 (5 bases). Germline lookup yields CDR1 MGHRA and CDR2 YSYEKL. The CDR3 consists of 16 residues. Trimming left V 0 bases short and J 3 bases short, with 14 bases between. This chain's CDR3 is CASSQDWIQGYYGYTF. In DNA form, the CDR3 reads TGCGCCAGCAGCCAAGATTGGATTCAGGGTTACTATGGCTACACCTTC.

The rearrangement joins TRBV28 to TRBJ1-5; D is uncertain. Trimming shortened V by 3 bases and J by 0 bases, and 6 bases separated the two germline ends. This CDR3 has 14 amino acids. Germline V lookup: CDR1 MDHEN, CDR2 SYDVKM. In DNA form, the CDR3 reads TGTGCCAGCAGTTTCCAAATTAGCAATCAGCCCCAGCATTTT. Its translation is CASSFQISNQPQHF.

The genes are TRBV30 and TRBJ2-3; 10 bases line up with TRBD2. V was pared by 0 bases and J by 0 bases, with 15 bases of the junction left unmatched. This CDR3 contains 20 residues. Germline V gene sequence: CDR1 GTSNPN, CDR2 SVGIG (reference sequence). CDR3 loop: CAWSVGLAEDNHHSTDTQYF. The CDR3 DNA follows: TGTGCCTGGAGTGTCGGACTAGCGGAAGATAATCACCATAGCACAGATACGCAGTATTTT.

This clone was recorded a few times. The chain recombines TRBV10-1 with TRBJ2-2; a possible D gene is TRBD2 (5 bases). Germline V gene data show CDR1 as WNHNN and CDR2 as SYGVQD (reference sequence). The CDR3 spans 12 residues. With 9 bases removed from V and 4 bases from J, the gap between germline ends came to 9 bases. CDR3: CASWAGTGELFF. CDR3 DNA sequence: TGCGCCAGTTGGGCGGGCACCGGGGAGCTGTTTTTT.

The CDR3 loop reads CASSLGLRMGGEEKLFF. CDR3 coding DNA: TGTGCCAGCAGCTTAGGCCTCCGCATGGGGGGCGAGGAAAAACTGTTTTTT. The chain links TRBV7-9 to TRBJ1-4, with D possibly TRBD1 on 6 matching bases. The germline V gene has CDR1 SEHNR and CDR2 FQNEAQ (reference sequence). The V end was cut by 1 base, the J end by 8 bases, with 20 bases between. The CDR3 covers 17 residues.

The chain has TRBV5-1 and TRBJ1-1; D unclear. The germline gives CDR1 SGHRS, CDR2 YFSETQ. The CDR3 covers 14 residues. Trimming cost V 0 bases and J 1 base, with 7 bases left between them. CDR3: CASSLGFGNTEAFF. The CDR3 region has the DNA TGCGCCAGCAGCTTGGGGTTTGGGAACACTGAAGCTTTCTTT.

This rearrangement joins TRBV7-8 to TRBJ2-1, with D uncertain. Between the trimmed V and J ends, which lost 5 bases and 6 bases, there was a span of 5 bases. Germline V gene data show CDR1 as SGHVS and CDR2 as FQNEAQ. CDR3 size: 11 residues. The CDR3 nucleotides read TGTGCCAGCAGCGACTTCAATGAGCAGTTCTTC. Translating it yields CASSDFNEQFF.

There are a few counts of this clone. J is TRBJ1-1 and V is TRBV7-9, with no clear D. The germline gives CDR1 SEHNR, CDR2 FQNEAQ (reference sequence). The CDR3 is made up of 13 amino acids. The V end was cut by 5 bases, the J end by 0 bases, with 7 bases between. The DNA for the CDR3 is TGTGCCAGCAGCCACGCCCTGAACACTGAAGCTTTCTTT. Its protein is CASSHALNTEAFF.

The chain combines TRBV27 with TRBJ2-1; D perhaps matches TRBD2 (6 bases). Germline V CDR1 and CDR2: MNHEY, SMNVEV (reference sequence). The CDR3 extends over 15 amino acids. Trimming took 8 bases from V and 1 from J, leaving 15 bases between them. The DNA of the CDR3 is TGTGCCAGCTCCCCCGGGGGTTGGTCCTACAATGAGCAGTTCTTC. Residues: CASSPGGWSYNEQFF.

For the CDR3, the DNA is TGTGCCAGCGGCAAGACTGAGAATGAGCAGTTCTTC. The encoded protein is CASGKTENEQFF. The chain uses TRBV27 and TRBJ2-1, with D unresolved. The germline gives CDR1 MNHEY, CDR2 SMNVEV (reference sequence). CDR3 length: 12 residues. Deletions cut 8 bases from V and 7 bases from J, with 12 bases between.

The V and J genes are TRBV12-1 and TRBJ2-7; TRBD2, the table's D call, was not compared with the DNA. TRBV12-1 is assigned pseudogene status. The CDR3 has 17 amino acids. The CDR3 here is CASSFAQAGQSSYEQYV. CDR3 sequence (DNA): TGTGCCAGCAGCTTTGCGCAGGCGGGCCAAAGCTCCTACGAGCAGTACGTC.

The CDR3 is CAISEPTLNTGELFF. In DNA, the CDR3 is TGTGCCATCAGTGAGCCCACCTTGAACACCGGGGAGCTGTTTTTT. The chain carries TRBV10-3 and TRBJ2-2; D remains ambiguous. Germline V lookup: CDR1 ENHRY, CDR2 SYGVKD. V was pared by 2 bases and J by 1 base, with 8 bases between. The CDR3 covers 15 residues.